Following are 32 T cell receptor beta chains from one sample sequenced in a study of cytomegalovirus exposure and HLA in healthy donors. Primers included in the PCR were 60 Vbeta and 13 Jbeta primers. Produced via immunoSEQ multiplex PCR; TCRdb's table is partial and in-frame only. The table shows around 130,000 clones, with about 79% occurring only once. The source material was PBMCs. The receptors stem from a woman between 18 and 29 years old in good health and CMV-seropositive.

This clone was seen once. This rearrangement joins TRBV29-1 to TRBJ2-7, with a tentative D call TRBD1 (5 bases). Germline V lookup: CDR1 SQVTM, CDR2 ANQGSEA. Trimming removed 7 bases at V and 4 bases at J, with 14 bases between. The CDR3 is 12 residues long. CDR3 protein: CSAEFQGYEQYF. The CDR3 coding sequence is TGCAGCGCTGAGTTTCAGGGTTACGAGCAGTACTTC.

The chain employs TRBV28 and TRBJ2-1; 12 nucleotides match TRBD2. CDR1 and CDR2 (germline): MDHEN, SYDVKM. This CDR3 spans 16 amino acids. The J segment lost 4 bases and the V segment lost 6 bases, leaving 7 bases of the junction unmatched. Written as DNA, the CDR3 is TGTGCCAGCAGCGGGGCTAGCGGGGGGGATTACAATGAGCAGTTCTTC. Translated: CASSGASGGDYNEQFF.

The chain joins TRBV19 to TRBJ1-1; D is possibly TRBD1 (5 bases). Germline values: CDR1 LNHDA, CDR2 SQIVND (reference sequence). The V end lost 0 bases, the J end lost 4 bases, and 6 bases lay between the germline ends. This CDR3 contains 13 residues. The CDR3 sequence is CASSIEGGTEAFF. In DNA, the CDR3 is TGTGCCAGTAGTATAGAGGGGGGCACTGAAGCTTTCTTT.

As regards this clone: One junction end disagrees with the germline gene, perhaps due to a read error. V is TRBV5-6 and J is TRBJ1-6; D not resolved. CDR1 is SGHDT, CDR2 YYEEEE, per germline. This CDR3 comprises 14 residues. This CDR3 is CTSSIPRGVSPLHF. The DNA of the CDR3 is TGTACCAGCAGCATCCCCCGGGGTGTTTCACCCCTCCACTTT. The full variable domain, completed using reference TRBV5-6 and TRBJ1-6, is DAGVTQSPTHLIKTRGQQVTLRCSPKSGHDTVSWYQQALGQGPQFIFQYYEEEERQRGNFPDRFSGHQFPNYSSELNVNALLLGDSALYLCTSSIPRGVSPLHFGNGTRLTVT.

The chain has TRBV7-3 and TRBJ1-1; the D gene is possibly TRBD1 (5 bases). Germline V lookup: CDR1 SGHTA, CDR2 FQGTGA. V lost 5 bases and J 0 bases, leaving 7 bases between the germline ends. This CDR3 has 13 amino acids. This CDR3 reads CASSLQVNTEAFF. The CDR3 DNA follows: TGTGCCAGCAGCCTACAGGTGAACACTGAAGCTTTCTTT.

This chain uses TRBV7-9 with TRBJ2-1; D perhaps matches TRBD2 (5 bases). V lost 2 bases and J lost 9, with 20 bases in between. Germline assignment: CDR1 SEHNR and CDR2 FQNEAQ (reference sequence). This CDR3 has 16 amino acids. The CDR3 region has the DNA TGTGCCAGCAGCTTACCCCGGGATCTCAACCGGGGTGAGCAGTTCTTC. It specifies CASSLPRDLNRGEQFF.

The rearrangement links TRBV7-9 to TRBJ2-3, with a weak D call TRBD2 (5 bases). The germline V gene encodes CDR1 SEHNR and CDR2 FQNEAQ (reference sequence). The CDR3 loop spans 15 amino acids. The ends were cut back, 5 bases at V and 5 bases at J, with 17 bases in the middle. The CDR3 sequence is CASSATRESVDTQYF. The CDR3 nucleotides read TGTGCCAGCAGCGCCACAAGGGAGTCGGTAGATACGCAGTATTTT.

This clone occurred once. The chain combines TRBV6-1 with TRBJ2-7, with 8 nucleotides matching TRBD1. V lost 5 bases to trimming and J lost 7 bases; unmatched junction nucleotides: 4. Germline V gene lookup returns CDR1 MNHNS and CDR2 SASEGT. This CDR3 is 12 amino acids long. CDR3 amino acids: CASSWDRREQYF. CDR3 coding DNA: TGTGCCAGCAGTTGGGACAGGAGGGAGCAGTACTTC.

With respect to this clone: The junction departs from the called germline gene at one end, perhaps through a read error. The J gene is TRBJ2-1, the V gene TRBV28; 11 nucleotides align to TRBD2. The CDR3 has 17 residues. Looked up from germline, CDR1 is MDHEN and CDR2 is SYDVKM. CDR3 amino acids: CASRFSGGARSYNEQFF. CDR3 nucleotide sequence: TGTGCCAGCCGTTTTAGCGGGGGGGCCCGCTCCTACAATGAGCAGTTCTTC.

The chain recombines TRBV7-3 with TRBJ2-5; 14 bases agree with TRBD2. CDR1 is SGHTA and CDR2 is FQGTGA in the germline V gene. This CDR3 comprises 15 residues. Trimming took 5 bases from V and 4 from J; bases not matched to a gene: 3. The CDR3 DNA reads as TGTGCCAGCAGCCCGGGGACTAGCGGGGGAGAGACCCAGTACTTC. It yields the protein CASSPGTSGGETQYF.

This clone appeared a single time. The chain is built from TRBV27 and TRBJ2-2, with D uncertain. The V end was cut by 6 bases, the J end by 4 bases, with 12 bases between. The CDR3 is 14 residues long. Germline V gives CDR1 MNHEY, CDR2 SMNVEV (reference sequence). CDR3 in DNA: TGTGCCAGCAGACTCAGTACAGCCACCGGGGAGCTGTTTTTT. Its protein is CASRLSTATGELFF.

The chain employs TRBV10-3 and TRBJ1-5, with D possibly matching TRBD1 (5 bases). This CDR3 has 15 residues. V dropped 0 bases and J dropped 6 bases, with 12 bases sitting between them. Germline CDR1 is ENHRY and CDR2 is SYGVKD. In nucleotides, the CDR3 is TGTGCCATCAGTGAGTCCAGGGTATTGAGTCAGCCCCAGCATTTT. The encoded protein is CAISESRVLSQPQHF.

The count of this clone is one. J is TRBJ2-2 and V is TRBV28; D may be TRBD2 (7 bases). CDR1 and CDR2 (germline): MDHEN, SYDVKM. V gave up 7 bases and J gave up 4 bases, with 13 bases separating them. This CDR3 comprises 14 residues. CDR3 nucleotides: TGTGCCAGCAAATGGGGGGGGCGCACCGGGGAGCTGTTTTTT. Its protein is CASKWGGRTGELFF.

In its sample, this clone was seen a few times. CDR3 bases: TGTGCCAGCAGTTACTCCAGCGGTCCCGCCCAAGAGACCCAGTACTTC. Translated: CASSYSSGPAQETQYF. The J gene is TRBJ2-5, the V gene TRBV6-5; weak D call: TRBD2 (5 bases). Germline V gene sequence: CDR1 MNHEY, CDR2 SVGAGI. V lost 0 bases, J lost 1 base, and 12 bases lay in between. The CDR3 sequence is 16 residues long.

The CDR3 sequence: CASSPRQYNQPQHF. The DNA of the CDR3 is TGTGCCAGCAGTCCCCGACAGTATAATCAGCCCCAGCATTTT. This chain uses TRBV6-5 with TRBJ1-5; weak D call: TRBD1 (5 bases). The CDR3 sequence is 14 residues long. V was cut by 5 bases and J by 4 bases, with 12 bases left in between. CDR1 and CDR2 (germline): MNHEY, SVGAGI.

Note on this clone: The sample holds other DNA sequences that translate to the same CDR3. The chain links TRBV29-1 to TRBJ1-2; 7 bases agree with TRBD1. Germline V CDR1 and CDR2: SQVTM, ANQGSEA. The CDR3 covers 11 residues. V was clipped by 4 bases and J by 6 bases; unmatched bases: 2. DNA for the CDR3: TGCAGCGTTGGGCAGGGGGATGGCTACACCTTC. This encodes CSVGQGDGYTF.

The CDR3 here is CASSLYGGQTGELFF. The CDR3 DNA is TGTGCCAGCAGTTTATACGGGGGTCAGACCGGGGAGCTGTTTTTT. V is TRBV28 and J is TRBJ2-2, with TRBD2 as a possible D gene (6 bases). Looked up from germline, CDR1 is MDHEN and CDR2 is SYDVKM. The CDR3 totals 15 residues. Trimming removed 1 base from V and 5 bases from J, with 11 bases in between.

The CDR3 coding sequence is TGTGCCAGTAGTATGAAGGGGGACACTGAAGCTTTCTTT. Translation: CASSMKGDTEAFF. This sequence joins TRBV19 and TRBJ1-1, with a weak D call TRBD1 (6 bases). V lost 3 bases to trimming and J lost 3 bases, with 8 bases between them. Germline values: CDR1 LNHDA, CDR2 SQIVND (reference sequence). The CDR3 consists of 13 residues.

The chain uses TRBV5-4 and TRBJ2-2; tentative D call: TRBD1 (5 bases). The CDR3 totals 15 residues. With 2 bases removed from V and 0 bases from J, the gap between germline ends came to 8 bases. CDR1 is SGHNT and CDR2 is YYREEE in the germline V gene (reference sequence). CDR3 loop: CASSLTGANTGELFF. Here the CDR3 DNA reads TGTGCCAGCAGCTTAACAGGAGCGAACACCGGGGAGCTGTTTTTT. Full variable domain (remainder filled in from reference TRBV5-4 and TRBJ2-2): ETGVTQSPTHLIKTRGQQVTLRCSSQSGHNTVSWYQQALGQGPQFIFQYYREEENGRGNFPPRFSGLQFPNYSSELNVNALELDDSALYLCASSLTGANTGELFFGEGSRLTVL.

The V and J genes are TRBV4-1 and TRBJ2-7, with TRBD2 matching 9 bases. Trimming at V came to 0 bases and at J to 2 bases, leaving 8 bases not matched to a gene. This CDR3 region has 17 residues. Germline V gene data show CDR1 as MGHRA and CDR2 as YSYEKL. The DNA of the CDR3 is TGCGCCAGCAGCCAAGATCCCCTAGCGGGGTTCCCCTACGAGCAGTACTTC. The encoded protein is CASSQDPLAGFPYEQYF.

The chain combines TRBV5-4 with TRBJ2-6; 11 bases are shared with TRBD2. This CDR3 contains 18 residues. The germline gives CDR1 SGHNT, CDR2 YYREEE (reference sequence). Losses at the gene ends were 3 bases for V and 0 bases for J; bases not matched to a gene: 5. Written as DNA, the CDR3 is TGTGCCAGCAGCTCTAGCGGGGGGTCAACCTCTGGGGCCAACGTCCTGACTTTC. Translating gives CASSSSGGSTSGANVLTF.

The rearrangement uses TRBV9 and TRBJ2-5, with 12 bases identical to TRBD2. Per the germline V gene, CDR1 is SGDLS and CDR2 is YYNGEE. V lost 0 bases, J lost 3 bases, and 9 bases stayed unmatched. The CDR3 sequence is 18 residues long. In nucleotides, the CDR3 is TGTGCCAGCAGCGTAGAGGGACCAGGACTAGCGGGGAAAGAGACCCAGTACTTC. Translation: CASSVEGPGLAGKETQYF.

The genes are TRBV15 and TRBJ2-3; 10 bases are shared with TRBD2. This CDR3 region has 14 residues. The junction had 5 bases not matched to a gene; V was cut back by 9 bases and J by 2 bases. Looked up from germline, CDR1 is LNHNV and CDR2 is YYDKDF (reference sequence). The CDR3 DNA sequence: TGTGCCACGAAAACTAGCGGGGACACAGATACGCAGTATTTT. This gives the protein CATKTSGDTDTQYF.

V gene TRBV4-1 combines with J gene TRBJ2-7; TRBD1 matches 8 bases. The CDR3 runs 16 residues. Per germline, CDR1 MGHRA and CDR2 YSYEKL. The V segment lost 2 bases and the J segment 2 bases; nucleotides outside the gene matches: 8. CDR3 sequence (DNA): TGCGCCAGCAGCCAAAGTGTCGGACAGGGAACCTACGAGCAGTACTTC. This sequence encodes CASSQSVGQGTYEQYF.

This clone was counted a few times. CDR3 residues: CASSYSGDNTGELFF. The CDR3 nucleotides read TGTGCCAGCAGTTACAGCGGGGACAACACCGGGGAGCTGTTTTTT. The chain joins TRBV6-5 to TRBJ2-2, with 7 bases lining up with TRBD2. V gave up 2 bases and J gave up 2 bases; unmatched junction bases: 2. The CDR3 is 15 amino acids. The V gene's germline CDR1 is MNHEY and CDR2 SVGAGI.

The CDR3 sequence is CASMIYQGSGELFF. In nucleotides, the CDR3 is TGTGCCAGTATGATCTATCAGGGTTCCGGGGAGCTGTTTTTT. The J gene is TRBJ2-2, the V gene TRBV19; a possible D gene is TRBD1 (5 bases). Germline values: CDR1 LNHDA, CDR2 SQIVND (reference sequence). This CDR3 comprises 14 residues. Trimming removed 7 bases from V and 6 bases from J, with 15 bases in between.

This clone was observed a few times. The rearrangement uses TRBV7-9 and TRBJ2-3; D gene unclear. This CDR3 contains 12 residues. Between the trimmed V and J ends, which lost 3 bases and 1 base, there was a span of 2 bases. CDR1 SEHNR and CDR2 FQNEAQ come from the germline V gene (reference sequence). The CDR3 DNA sequence: TGTGCCAGCAGCTTCGGCACAGATACGCAGTATTTT. It codes for CASSFGTDTQYF.

This clone was observed once. The chain employs TRBV4-1 and TRBJ1-1, with D perhaps TRBD1 (6 bases). Germline V gene data show CDR1 as MGHRA and CDR2 as YSYEKL. Trimming stripped 3 bases from V and 0 bases from J, with 11 bases between. CDR3 size: 15 residues. CDR3 DNA: TGCGCCAGCAGCCAGAGTCAGGGGATGAACACTGAAGCTTTCTTT. Its translation is CASSQSQGMNTEAFF.

The sample holds a few counts of this clone. V gene TRBV6-6 combines with J gene TRBJ2-3, with 13 positions matching TRBD2. Trimming took 6 bases from V and 9 from J; bases not matched to a gene: 12. Per germline, CDR1 MNHNY and CDR2 SVGAGI (reference sequence). The CDR3 has 16 residues. The CDR3 coding sequence is TGTGCCAGCAGCCCACTAGCGGGGGGGCGATCTGAGACGCAGTATTTT. This gives the protein CASSPLAGGRSETQYF.

The DNA for the CDR3 is TGTGCCAGCAGCCCTTTTCAGGGGGTCAATCAGCCCCAGCATTTT. Amino acids: CASSPFQGVNQPQHF. The rearrangement joins TRBV7-2 to TRBJ1-5, with TRBD1 matching over 7 bases. The ends lost 5 bases at V and 3 bases at J; junction bases unmatched: 7. This CDR3 comprises 15 residues. Germline V CDR1 and CDR2: SGHTA, FQGNSA. Based on the CDR3 plus reference TRBV7-2 and TRBJ1-5, the full variable domain is GAGVSQSPSNKVTEKGKDVELRCDPISGHTALYWYRQSLGQGLEFLIYFQGNSAPDKSGLPSDRFSAERTGGSVSTLTIQRTQQEDSAVYLCASSPFQGVNQPQHFGDGTRLSIL.

The chain has TRBV4-2 and TRBJ1-5, with TRBD1 matching 7 bases. Losses at the gene ends were 3 bases for V and 4 bases for J; bases not matched to a gene: 9. CDR1 is LGHNA, CDR2 YNFKEQ, per germline. The length of the CDR3 is 16 residues. The CDR3: CASSQDPGQKNQPQHF. As DNA, the CDR3 is TGTGCCAGCAGCCAGGATCCGGGACAGAAAAATCAGCCCCAGCATTTT.

The rearrangement links TRBV5-6 to TRBJ1-1; weak D call: TRBD1 (6 bases). The ends were cut back, 4 bases at V and 7 bases at J, with 8 bases in the middle. Germline values: CDR1 SGHDT, CDR2 YYEEEE. This CDR3 region has 11 residues. In DNA, the CDR3 is TGTGCCAGCAGCCAGGGGCTTGAAGCTTTCTTT. Its translation: CASSQGLEAFF.